Following are 30 T cell receptor beta chains from one sample sequenced in a study of siplizumab effects on memory and regulatory T cells. Libraries were prepared by immunoSEQ multiplex PCR; TCRdb keeps only in-frame clonotypes and omits some of them. The sample shows roughly 100,000 clones, nearly 95% of them seen only once. The sequenced sample was Tregs sorted from blood. The source is a human donor in good health.

The rearrangement uses TRBV27 and TRBJ1-2; 9 positions match TRBD1. The trim removed 6 bases at V and 4 bases at J, leaving 12 bases unmatched. The CDR3 has 16 residues. Germline-derived CDR1 and CDR2 are MNHEY and SMNVEV (reference sequence). The DNA of the CDR3 is TGTGCCAGCAGAACGCAAACAGGGGGCGCTGGCTATGGCTACACCTTC. Its translation is CASRTQTGGAGYGYTF.

The chain uses TRBV5-1 and TRBJ1-1; D gene ambiguous. Trimming took 4 bases from V and 4 from J, leaving 17 bases between them. The CDR3 is made up of 15 amino acids. CDR1 is SGHRS and CDR2 is YFSETQ in the germline V gene. CDR3 amino acids: CASSLRRPGVTEAFF. CDR3 nucleotide sequence: TGCGCCAGCAGCCTCCGAAGGCCAGGCGTCACTGAAGCTTTCTTT. The full variable domain, its missing parts supplied by reference TRBV5-1 and TRBJ1-1, is KAGVTQTPRYLIKTRGQQVTLSCSPISGHRSVSWYQQTPGQGLQFLFEYFSETQRNKGNFPGRFSGRQFSNSRSEMNVSTLELGDSALYLCASSLRRPGVTEAFFGQGTRLTVV.

The rearrangement links TRBV19 to TRBJ1-5; a possible D gene is TRBD1 (6 bases). V gave up 5 bases and J gave up 0 bases, with 14 bases separating them. CDR3 length: 16 amino acids. The V gene's germline CDR1 is LNHDA and CDR2 SQIVND (reference sequence). The CDR3 bases are TGTGCCAGTAGTTTCCAAACAGGGTCTAGCAATCAGCCCCAGCATTTT. Protein sequence: CASSFQTGSSNQPQHF.

Comments on this clone: Additional DNA sequences in this sample encode the identical CDR3. The chain carries TRBV6-5 and TRBJ1-2; TRBD1 might be the D (5 bases). The CDR3 consists of 14 residues. V was trimmed by 0 bases and J by 8 bases, leaving 13 bases between them. Germline CDR1 is MNHEY and CDR2 is SVGAGI. The CDR3: CASSYSRGRAGYTF. CDR3 DNA: TGTGCCAGCAGTTACTCGAGGGGCAGGGCCGGCTACACCTTC.

This clone was counted only a few times. The chain has TRBV7-9 and TRBJ2-3; no reliable D call. Germline lookup yields CDR1 SEHNR and CDR2 FQNEAQ (reference sequence). CDR3 length: 13 amino acids. Between the trimmed V and J ends, which lost 2 bases and 3 bases, there was a span of 6 bases. The DNA for the CDR3 is TGTGCCAGCAGCTTATGGGGTACAGATACGCAGTATTTT. The encoded protein is CASSLWGTDTQYF.

The rearrangement joins TRBV5-4 to TRBJ1-2; 10 positions agree with TRBD1. This CDR3 has 15 residues. In germline, CDR1 is SGHNT, CDR2 YYREEE (reference sequence). V trimming: 4 bases; J trimming: 2 bases; junction bases outside the gene matches: 5. CDR3 loop: CASSLGTGENYGYTF. The CDR3, as DNA: TGTGCCAGCAGCCTCGGGACAGGGGAGAACTATGGCTACACCTTC.

The chain links TRBV6-5 to TRBJ2-1; D is unresolved. The CDR3 loop spans 14 amino acids. V shed 0 bases and J shed 6 bases, with 9 bases lying between them. The germline gives CDR1 MNHEY, CDR2 SVGAGI. The CDR3 nucleotides are TGTGCCAGCAGTTACTCGCTAGTAACCAATGAGCAGTTCTTC. As protein: CASSYSLVTNEQFF.

The genes are TRBV28 and TRBJ1-2; D gene unclear. CDR1 and CDR2 from the germline V gene are MDHEN and SYDVKM. V was trimmed by 2 bases and J by 2 bases, leaving 3 bases between them. The CDR3 consists of 12 residues. The CDR3 DNA follows: TGTGCCAGCAGTTTAACGAACTATGGCTACACCTTC. It translates to CASSLTNYGYTF.

J is TRBJ2-7 and V is TRBV6-5; 10 bases agree with TRBD2. The trim removed 6 bases at V and 2 bases at J, leaving 7 bases unmatched. Germline assignment: CDR1 MNHEY and CDR2 SVGAGI. The length of the CDR3 is 15 residues. This CDR3 is CASRIAGGTTYEQYF. CDR3 DNA: TGTGCCAGCAGGATAGCGGGAGGTACCACCTACGAGCAGTACTTC.

The chain is built from TRBV19 and TRBJ1-5, with 7 bases that match TRBD1. Germline trimming cut 4 bases from V and 2 bases from J; bases unmatched to any gene: 11. The CDR3 consists of 17 residues. Germline V CDR1 and CDR2: LNHDA, SQIVND (reference sequence). CDR3 bases: TGTGCCAGTAGTAAACTACAGGGGACAGTGGGCAATCAGCCCCAGCATTTT. It encodes CASSKLQGTVGNQPQHF. The full variable domain, its missing parts supplied by reference TRBV19 and TRBJ1-5, is DGGITQSPKYLFRKEGQNVTLSCEQNLNHDAMYWYRQDPGQGLRLIYYSQIVNDFQKGDIAEGYSVSREKKESFPLTVTSAQKNPTAFYLCASSKLQGTVGNQPQHFGDGTRLSIL.

V gene TRBV6-6 combines with J gene TRBJ2-5; a possible D gene is TRBD1 (5 bases). Germline V CDR1 and CDR2: MNHNY, SVGAGI (reference sequence). This CDR3 has 13 residues. The V gene lost 6 bases and the J gene lost 5 bases, with 13 bases spanning the gap. CDR3 protein: CASSPSGWETQYF. CDR3 nucleotide sequence: TGTGCCAGCAGCCCTTCAGGGTGGGAGACCCAGTACTTC.

The count of this clone is one. The chain links TRBV6-6 to TRBJ2-5; 12 bases agree with TRBD2. Losses at the gene ends were 2 bases for V and 7 bases for J; bases not matched to a gene: 8. This CDR3 comprises 16 residues. Per germline, CDR1 MNHNY and CDR2 SVGAGI (reference sequence). The chain's CDR3 is CASSYPALAGGRTQYF. The DNA of the CDR3 is TGTGCCAGCAGTTACCCCGCGCTAGCGGGGGGGCGGACCCAGTACTTC.

The chain has TRBV20-1 and TRBJ2-3, with TRBD1 matching 8 bases. This CDR3 has 11 residues. Germline V gene lookup returns CDR1 DFQATT and CDR2 SNEGSKA (reference sequence). Germline trimming cut 5 bases from V and 9 bases from J; bases unmatched to any gene: 4. CDR3 region: CSALTGDTQYF. The CDR3 bases are TGCAGTGCTTTGACAGGGGACACGCAGTATTTT.

The V gene is TRBV5-1, the J gene TRBJ1-1, with 10 bases fitting TRBD1. The CDR3 contains 15 residues. Trimming cost V 5 bases and J 2 bases; bases outside gene matches: 6. Germline loops: CDR1 SGHRS, CDR2 YFSETQ. The CDR3 nucleotides are TGCGCCAGCAGTTCCTGGGACAGGGGAAACACTGAAGCTTTCTTT. It specifies CASSSWDRGNTEAFF.

The chain combines TRBV5-1 with TRBJ2-5, with 11 bases aligning to TRBD2. The CDR3 is 16 amino acids. Trimming removed 2 bases from V and 2 bases from J; junction bases left unmatched: 5. The germline V gene encodes CDR1 SGHRS and CDR2 YFSETQ. The CDR3 loop reads CASSFSSGGTQETQYF. The CDR3 DNA follows: TGCGCCAGCAGCTTTTCTAGCGGGGGGACACAAGAGACCCAGTACTTC.

This clone has only one observation. The chain joins TRBV9 to TRBJ2-7; D is possibly TRBD1 or TRBD2 (6 bases each). Germline V CDR1 and CDR2: SGDLS, YYNGEE. This CDR3 is built from 14 residues. V was shortened by 0 bases and J by 4 bases, with 11 bases between the two germline ends. Here the CDR3 DNA reads TGTGCCAGCAGCGTAGGTGGGGGGCGTTACGAGCAGTACTTC. Translated, it gives CASSVGGGRYEQYF. Together with reference TRBV9 and TRBJ2-7, the CDR3 gives the full variable domain: DSGVTQTPKHLITATGQRVTLRCSPRSGDLSVYWYQQSLDQGLQFLIQYYNGEERAKGNILERFSAQQFPDLHSELNLSSLELGDSALYFCASSVGGGRYEQYFGPGTRLTVT.

This clone was recorded once. This chain uses TRBV11-2 with TRBJ1-2; maybe TRBD1 (5 bases). CDR1 and CDR2 (germline): SGHAT, FQNNGV. The CDR3 runs 12 residues. V lost 7 bases and J 8 bases, leaving 14 bases between the germline ends. CDR3 sequence: CASKQWGEGYTF. The CDR3 region has the DNA TGTGCCAGCAAGCAATGGGGGGAAGGCTACACCTTC. The full variable domain, completed using reference TRBV11-2 and TRBJ1-2, is EAGVAQSPRYKIIEKRQSVAFWCNPISGHATLYWYQQILGQGPKLLIQFQNNGVVDDSQLPKDRFSAERLKGVDSTLKIQPAKLEDSAVYLCASKQWGEGYTFGSGTRLTVV.

The gene calls are TRBV19 and TRBJ2-1; 10 bases match TRBD2. This CDR3 has 14 residues. Germline V CDR1 and CDR2: LNHDA, SQIVND (reference sequence). Trimming cost V 3 bases and J 11 bases; bases outside gene matches: 7. CDR3 protein: CASSIASGRLKQFF. DNA for the CDR3: TGTGCCAGTAGTATTGCTAGCGGGAGATTAAAGCAGTTCTTC.

This sequence joins TRBV6-1 and TRBJ2-3; 9 bases fit TRBD1. The V gene end was trimmed by 1 base and the J gene end by 0 bases; junction bases not matched to a gene: 5. There are 17 residues in the CDR3. In germline, CDR1 is MNHNS, CDR2 SASEGT. CDR3 amino acids: CASSEDGTGFSTDTQYF. Here the CDR3 DNA reads TGTGCCAGCAGTGAAGACGGGACAGGGTTTAGCACAGATACGCAGTATTTT.

The chain combines TRBV28 with TRBJ2-5; D might be TRBD2 (5 bases). The CDR3 length is 15 residues. V was shortened by 2 bases and J by 7 bases, with 17 bases between the two germline ends. CDR1 and CDR2 (germline): MDHEN, SYDVKM. The CDR3 bases are TGTGCCAGCAGTTTACCTAGCCTAACCTTTGTGACCCAGTACTTC. Translation: CASSLPSLTFVTQYF.

This chain links TRBV2 with TRBJ2-7; TRBD2 agrees at 8 bases. J was trimmed by 6 bases and V by 3 bases; bases with no gene match: 7. The CDR3 loop spans 14 amino acids. Germline CDR1 SNHLY, CDR2 FYNNEI. The CDR3 DNA is TGTGCCAGCAGTGAGCGGGGGGACCTGGTCGAGCAGTACTTC. This sequence encodes CASSERGDLVEQYF.

This chain joins TRBV5-1 and TRBJ2-5; no reliable D call. Germline values: CDR1 SGHRS, CDR2 YFSETQ. CDR3 length: 12 residues. Trimming shortened V by 4 bases and J by 1 base, and 5 bases separated the two germline ends. The CDR3 loop is CASSRLQETQYF. The CDR3 bases are TGCGCCAGCAGCCGACTCCAAGAGACCCAGTACTTC.

CDR3 sequence reads: CASSHKRGLLTDTQYF. CDR3 sequence (DNA): TGCGCCAGCAGTCATAAGCGGGGGTTGTTGACAGATACGCAGTATTTT. V gene TRBV23-1 combines with J gene TRBJ2-3; 8 bases agree with TRBD2. TRBV23-1 is identified as an open reading frame with a role that is uncertain. The CDR3 runs 16 residues. Trimming cost V 3 bases and J 3 bases; bases outside gene matches: 8.

The chain recombines TRBV19 with TRBJ1-5; 9 bases fit TRBD1. Germline CDR1 and CDR2: LNHDA and SQIVND (reference sequence). This CDR3 has 16 residues. V lost 4 bases, J lost 7 bases, and 11 bases stayed unmatched. The CDR3 bases are TGTGCCAGTAGTACCTGGGGGACAGGGCGGGGCCAGCCCCAGCATTTT. It encodes CASSTWGTGRGQPQHF.

The chain recombines TRBV18 with TRBJ1-1; the D gene is possibly TRBD1 (5 bases). Germline V gene sequence: CDR1 KGHSH, CDR2 LQKENI. V was trimmed by 1 base and J by 4 bases, leaving 16 bases between them. This CDR3 is built from 16 residues. The CDR3 DNA reads TGTGCCAGCTCACCACTACTATATCAGGGAGGCACTGAAGCTTTCTTT. Protein: CASSPLLYQGGTEAFF.

J is TRBJ2-2 and V is TRBV28; maybe TRBD2 (5 bases). Germline V CDR1 and CDR2: MDHEN, SYDVKM. The CDR3 sequence is 12 residues long. Trimming removed 8 bases at V and 6 bases at J, with 10 bases between. The CDR3 coding sequence is TGTGCCAGCTTCAGCGGTCCCGGGGAGCTGTTTTTT. Translating it yields CASFSGPGELFF.

This rearrangement joins TRBV7-9 to TRBJ1-1, with unresolved D. Germline V gene lookup returns CDR1 SEHNR and CDR2 FQNEAQ (reference sequence). This CDR3 is built from 12 residues. With 1 base removed from V and 10 bases from J, the gap between germline ends came to 10 bases. The CDR3 spells CASSLVDRGAFF. The CDR3 bases are TGTGCCAGCAGCTTAGTGGACCGAGGAGCTTTCTTT.

The rearrangement links TRBV10-3 to TRBJ2-7; D perhaps matches TRBD2 (5 bases). The V gene's germline CDR1 is ENHRY and CDR2 SYGVKD. Trimming removed 0 bases at V and 3 bases at J, with 6 bases between. This CDR3 is 13 amino acids long. This chain's CDR3 is CAISESAGYEQYF. The CDR3 coding sequence is TGTGCCATCAGTGAGTCCGCGGGCTACGAGCAGTACTTC.

The J gene is TRBJ1-1, the V gene TRBV6-1; D is ambiguous. This CDR3 region has 12 residues. The germline gives CDR1 MNHNS, CDR2 SASEGT. V was pared by 2 bases and J by 8 bases, with 9 bases between. The CDR3 DNA is TGTGCCAGCAGTGAAATAATGGGGGAAGCTTTCTTT. It translates to CASSEIMGEAFF.

This chain connects TRBV11-3 to TRBJ2-5, with D maybe TRBD2 (7 bases). Germline V gives CDR1 SGHNT, CDR2 YENEEA. The CDR3 totals 15 residues. V was clipped by 7 bases and J by 1 base, with 16 bases between them. The CDR3 reads CASTGGGGGQETQYF. DNA for the CDR3: TGTGCCAGCACCGGCGGGGGCGGGGGCCAAGAGACCCAGTACTTC. The full variable domain, completed using reference TRBV11-3 and TRBJ2-5, is EAGVVQSPRYKIIEKKQPVAFWCNPISGHNTLYWYLQNLGQGPELLIRYENEEAVDDSQLPKDRFSAERLKGVDSTLKIQPAELGDSAVYLCASTGGGGGQETQYFGPGTRLLVL.